The 30 T cell receptor beta chains below come from one sample, sequenced in a study of blood T cell repertoires in COVID-19. The assay was immunoSEQ multiplex PCR, and TCRdb's table has in-frame clones only and misses some. The data hold 430,000 or so clones, with roughly 89% observed a single time. What was sequenced was peripheral blood. These receptors were taken from a man in his late teens or twenties with COVID-19, enrolled during active disease.

This clone was observed a few times. J is TRBJ2-2 and V is TRBV3-1 (or the pseudogene TRBV3-2); D perhaps matches TRBD2 (6 bases). The CDR3 is 16 residues long. CDR1 and CDR2 from the germline V gene are LGHDT and YNNKEL (reference sequence). The V gene lost 1 base and the J gene lost 3 bases, with 12 bases spanning the gap. The CDR3: CASSQGPGTDTGELFF. For the CDR3, the DNA is TGTGCCAGCAGCCAAGGACCGGGGACTGACACCGGGGAGCTGTTTTTT.

The V and J genes are TRBV6-1 and TRBJ2-2, with D possibly matching TRBD2 (6 bases). V was cut by 2 bases and J by 4 bases, with 14 bases left in between. CDR1 is MNHNS, CDR2 SASEGT, per germline. The CDR3 extends over 16 amino acids. The CDR3 loop is CASSELVTSFTGELFF. The CDR3 DNA sequence: TGTGCCAGCAGTGAATTAGTAACTAGCTTCACCGGGGAGCTGTTTTTT.

The chain's CDR3 is CASIYGSSNQPQHF. The CDR3 DNA sequence: TGTGCCAGCATCTACGGGAGTAGCAATCAGCCCCAGCATTTT. V gene TRBV28 combines with J gene TRBJ1-5; D remains ambiguous. The germline V gene has CDR1 MDHEN and CDR2 SYDVKM. Trimming shortened V by 7 bases and J by 0 bases, and 10 bases separated the two germline ends. This CDR3 contains 14 residues.

The chain uses TRBV10-3 and TRBJ1-5; maybe TRBD1 (6 bases). CDR3 size: 13 residues. Germline V gene data show CDR1 as ENHRY and CDR2 as SYGVKD. V lost 6 bases, J lost 4 bases, and 10 bases lay in between. The CDR3 DNA follows: TGTGCCATCAGGCCCGACAGGAATCAGCCCCAGCATTTT. Its protein is CAIRPDRNQPQHF.

The rearrangement joins TRBV30 to TRBJ1-5, with D possibly TRBD1 on 5 matching bases. This CDR3 spans 13 amino acids. Germline CDR1 is GTSNPN and CDR2 is SVGIG (reference sequence). The V end lost 0 bases, the J end lost 6 bases, and 9 bases lay between the germline ends. Here the CDR3 reads CAWSVGEGQPQHF. CDR3 sequence (DNA): TGTGCCTGGAGTGTAGGGGAGGGTCAGCCCCAGCATTTT. The whole variable domain, filled in from reference TRBV30 and TRBJ1-5, reads SQTIHQWPATLVQPVGSPLSLECTVEGTSNPNLYWYRQAAGRGLQLLFYSVGIGQISSEVPQNLSASRPQDRQFILSSKKLLLSDSGFYLCAWSVGEGQPQHFGDGTRLSIL.

Concerning this clone: The junction does not match germline at one end; this may be a read error. The rearrangement links TRBV29-1 to TRBJ2-7; 11 nucleotides match TRBD1. Germline CDR1 is SQVTM and CDR2 is ANQGSEA. The CDR3 is 14 residues long. Here the CDR3 reads CSVEGTGGAYEQYF. The CDR3 region has the DNA TGCAGCGTAGAAGGGACAGGGGGGGCCTACGAGCAGTACTTC.

The CDR3 loop reads CASSYYQETQYF. Written as DNA, the CDR3 is TGTGCCAGCAGTTATTACCAAGAGACCCAGTACTTC. This sequence joins TRBV3-1 (or the pseudogene TRBV3-2) and TRBJ2-5; D is unresolved. Germline CDR1 and CDR2: LGHDT and YNNKEL (reference sequence). Trimming took off 6 bases at V and 0 bases at J, with 5 bases between the two ends. The CDR3 runs 12 residues.

The chain recombines TRBV19 with TRBJ2-1; TRBD1 is a possible D gene (5 bases). This CDR3 has 14 residues. V dropped 5 bases and J dropped 9 bases, with 17 bases sitting between them. The germline V gene encodes CDR1 LNHDA and CDR2 SQIVND (reference sequence). Here the CDR3 reads CASSQGVVGSEQFF. In DNA, the CDR3 is TGTGCCAGTAGTCAAGGGGTTGTGGGTAGTGAGCAGTTCTTC.

The genes are TRBV2 and TRBJ1-6, with a possible D match to TRBD1 (5 bases). V was shortened by 7 bases and J by 5 bases, with 9 bases between the two germline ends. Germline V CDR1 and CDR2: SNHLY, FYNNEI. The CDR3 consists of 13 residues. This CDR3 is CASTRGNNSPLHF. The CDR3 DNA sequence: TGTGCCAGCACCCGGGGGAATAATTCACCCCTCCACTTT. The entire variable domain, with the rest obtained from reference TRBV2 and TRBJ1-6, is as follows: EPEVTQTPSHQVTQMGQEVILRCVPISNHLYFYWYRQILGQKVEFLVSFYNNEISEKSEIFDDQFSVERPDGSNFTLKIRSTKLEDSAMYFCASTRGNNSPLHFGNGTRLTVT.

This sequence joins TRBV27 and TRBJ2-5; 8 bases match TRBD2. The V gene's germline CDR1 is MNHEY and CDR2 SMNVEV (reference sequence). The CDR3 runs 12 residues. V trimming: 10 bases; J trimming: 5 bases; junction bases outside the gene matches: 6. In DNA, the CDR3 is TGTGCCACCAATCGGGAGGGCGAGACCCAGTACTTC. Translating it yields CATNREGETQYF.

This chain uses TRBV9 with TRBJ1-5, with TRBD1 identical over 9 bases. The germline gives CDR1 SGDLS, CDR2 YYNGEE. Unmatched junction bases numbered 0, after V lost 3 bases and J lost 2 bases. CDR3 length equals 14 residues. The CDR3 nucleotides are TGTGCCAGCAGCGGGGACAGGGGCAATCAGCCCCAGCATTTT. Its translation is CASSGDRGNQPQHF.

V is TRBV5-1 and J is TRBJ2-7, with TRBD2 identical over 11 bases. Germline V lookup: CDR1 SGHRS, CDR2 YFSETQ. J was trimmed by 7 bases and V by 3 bases; bases with no gene match: 6. This CDR3 contains 14 residues. For the CDR3, the DNA is TGCGCCAGCAGCTCGACTAGCGGGGCGGGAGAGCAGTACTTC. Amino acids: CASSSTSGAGEQYF.

The chain links TRBV4-2 to TRBJ1-2, with D tentatively TRBD1 (5 bases). The CDR3 runs to 14 residues. CDR1 is LGHNA and CDR2 is YNFKEQ in the germline V gene. V shed 3 bases and J shed 8 bases, with 16 bases lying between them. The CDR3 sequence is CASSQQNGAKGYTF. The CDR3 DNA reads as TGTGCCAGCAGCCAGCAAAATGGGGCGAAGGGCTACACCTTC.

This rearrangement joins TRBV13 to TRBJ1-2; D unresolved. This CDR3 contains 13 residues. V was clipped by 5 bases and J by 0 bases, with 7 bases between them. Germline V gives CDR1 PRHDT, CDR2 FYEKMQ (reference sequence). CDR3 protein: CASSLQPNYGYTF. CDR3 DNA: TGTGCCAGCAGCCTACAGCCTAACTATGGCTACACCTTC. The entire variable domain, with the rest obtained from reference TRBV13 and TRBJ1-2, is as follows: AAGVIQSPRHLIKEKRETATLKCYPIPRHDTVYWYQQGPGQDPQFLISFYEKMQSDKGSIPDRFSAQQFSDYHSELNMSSLELGDSALYFCASSLQPNYGYTFGSGTRLTVV.

The CDR3 DNA follows: TGTGCCTGGAGGGTAGGAACAGGGGGCGCGGATGGCTACACCTTC. Its protein product is CAWRVGTGGADGYTF. This rearrangement joins TRBV30 to TRBJ1-2; 9 bases fit TRBD1. V lost 3 bases, J lost 6 bases, and 11 bases stayed unmatched. The CDR3 length is 15 residues. Germline-derived CDR1 and CDR2 are GTSNPN and SVGIG (reference sequence). The full variable domain, with the rest looked up from reference TRBV30 and TRBJ1-2, is SQTIHQWPATLVQPVGSPLSLECTVEGTSNPNLYWYRQAAGRGLQLLFYSVGIGQISSEVPQNLSASRPQDRQFILSSKKLLLSDSGFYLCAWRVGTGGADGYTFGSGTRLTVV.

The chain employs TRBV5-4 and TRBJ2-2, with 8 positions matching TRBD1. The trim removed 0 bases at V and 5 bases at J, leaving 3 bases unmatched. The CDR3 consists of 15 residues. The germline V gene has CDR1 SGHNT and CDR2 YYREEE (reference sequence). The CDR3 DNA follows: TGTGCCAGCAGCTTGGACCAGGGGGCAACCGGGGAGCTGTTTTTT. Translated: CASSLDQGATGELFF. Using reference TRBV5-4 and TRBJ2-2 for the parts outside the CDR3, the full variable domain is ETGVTQSPTHLIKTRGQQVTLRCSSQSGHNTVSWYQQALGQGPQFIFQYYREEENGRGNFPPRFSGLQFPNYSSELNVNALELDDSALYLCASSLDQGATGELFFGEGSRLTVL.

A remark on this clone: Other DNA sequences of this sample code for an identical CDR3. The gene calls are TRBV7-2 and TRBJ2-3, with 9 bases fitting TRBD2. The ends lost 3 bases at V and 3 bases at J; junction bases unmatched: 1. The germline V gene encodes CDR1 SGHTA and CDR2 FQGNSA. The CDR3 consists of 14 residues. CDR3 amino acids: CASSLGLATDTQYF. The CDR3, as DNA: TGTGCCAGCAGCTTGGGACTAGCAACAGATACGCAGTATTTT. Filled out from reference TRBV7-2 and TRBJ2-3, the complete variable domain reads GAGVSQSPSNKVTEKGKDVELRCDPISGHTALYWYRQSLGQGLEFLIYFQGNSAPDKSGLPSDRFSAERTGGSVSTLTIQRTQQEDSAVYLCASSLGLATDTQYFGPGTRLTVL.

The chain links TRBV6-5 to TRBJ2-4; D possibly corresponds to TRBD1 (6 bases). Looked up from germline, CDR1 is MNHEY and CDR2 is SVGAGI. Between the trimmed V and J ends, which lost 6 bases and 8 bases, there was a span of 14 bases. The CDR3 is 13 amino acids. The CDR3, as DNA: TGTGCCAGCAGGAACAGGGTGTCGGACATTCAGTACTTC. Amino acid sequence: CASRNRVSDIQYF.

V usage is TRBV3-1 (or the pseudogene TRBV3-2) and J usage is TRBJ2-5, with D perhaps matching TRBD1 (6 bases). Trimming took off 5 bases at V and 4 bases at J, with 20 bases between the two ends. Germline CDR1 LGHDT, CDR2 YNNKEL (reference sequence). CDR3 length: 16 amino acids. The CDR3 nucleotides are TGTGCCAGCAGCGCCTCAATCTACAGGGTCGGAGAGACCCAGTACTTC. This sequence encodes CASSASIYRVGETQYF.

This rearrangement joins TRBV5-6 to TRBJ1-1, with D uncertain. Germline V CDR1 and CDR2: SGHDT, YYEEEE. The CDR3 extends over 16 amino acids. V lost 4 bases and J 1 base, leaving 17 bases between the germline ends. The CDR3 nucleotides are TGTGCCAGCAGCATACGAACTTTTTTCGGGAACACTGAAGCTTTCTTT. Translation gives CASSIRTFFGNTEAFF.

The DNA of the CDR3 is TGTGCCAGTAGGAAACAGGGGTTTGCAACTAATGAAAAACTGTTTTTT. This translates into CASRKQGFATNEKLFF. The rearrangement uses TRBV19 and TRBJ1-4; 7 nucleotides match TRBD1. The CDR3 is made up of 16 amino acids. Germline V gene lookup returns CDR1 LNHDA and CDR2 SQIVND (reference sequence). With 6 bases clipped from V and 0 bases from J, the junction kept 7 bases outside the gene matches. The whole variable domain, filled in from reference TRBV19 and TRBJ1-4, reads DGGITQSPKYLFRKEGQNVTLSCEQNLNHDAMYWYRQDPGQGLRLIYYSQIVNDFQKGDIAEGYSVSREKKESFPLTVTSAQKNPTAFYLCASRKQGFATNEKLFFGSGTQLSVL.

The chain joins TRBV6-5 to TRBJ1-2, with 10 bases matching TRBD1. Germline V gene lookup returns CDR1 MNHEY and CDR2 SVGAGI. The J segment lost 4 bases and the V segment lost 4 bases, leaving 3 bases of the junction unmatched. The CDR3 runs 14 residues. CDR3 sequence (DNA): TGTGCCAGCAGTTTGGACAGGGGGACCTATGGCTACACCTTC. Protein: CASSLDRGTYGYTF.

The V gene is TRBV7-9, the J gene TRBJ2-7; D not certain. The CDR3 is made up of 13 amino acids. Germline V gene lookup returns CDR1 SEHNR and CDR2 FQNEAQ (reference sequence). V was cut by 1 base and J by 4 bases, with 8 bases left in between. CDR3 sequence reads: CASSLVTAYEQYF. The CDR3 DNA reads TGTGCCAGCAGCTTAGTAACAGCATACGAGCAGTACTTC.

The count of this clone is one. This chain's CDR3 is CASSQPAGMYSNQPQHF. The CDR3 region has the DNA TGTGCCAGCAGCCAACCCGCAGGGATGTATAGCAATCAGCCCCAGCATTTT. The J gene is TRBJ1-5, the V gene TRBV7-8; D might be TRBD1 (5 bases). The CDR3 contains 17 residues. Germline V gene sequence: CDR1 SGHVS, CDR2 FQNEAQ. The ends were cut back, 5 bases at V and 0 bases at J, with 17 bases in the middle.

V and J are TRBV6-5 and TRBJ1-1, with D possibly TRBD1 on 5 matching bases. This CDR3 is built from 14 residues. The V end was cut by 6 bases, the J end by 0 bases, with 11 bases between. The V gene's germline CDR1 is MNHEY and CDR2 SVGAGI. The CDR3 reads CASSLTGMNTEAFF. CDR3 DNA sequence: TGTGCCAGCAGCCTCACAGGTATGAACACTGAAGCTTTCTTT.

This sequence joins TRBV25-1 and TRBJ1-4; D is uncertain. This CDR3 spans 14 amino acids. Germline V gene sequence: CDR1 MGHDK, CDR2 SYGVNS. With 1 base removed from V and 5 bases from J, the gap between germline ends came to 8 bases. The CDR3 protein is CASSEFDINEKLFF. The CDR3 coding sequence is TGTGCCAGCAGTGAATTTGACATAAATGAAAAACTGTTTTTT.

The chain is built from TRBV27 and TRBJ2-7; D may be TRBD2 (6 bases). V was shortened by 5 bases and J by 3 bases, with 14 bases between the two germline ends. Germline V gene lookup returns CDR1 MNHEY and CDR2 SMNVEV (reference sequence). The CDR3 contains 14 residues. For the CDR3, the DNA is TGTGCCAGCAGTCCCGGGACCGGGGGCTACGAGCAGTACTTC. It is translated as CASSPGTGGYEQYF.

The chain joins TRBV6-6 to TRBJ2-1, with D perhaps TRBD2 (6 bases). V was trimmed by 6 bases and J by 1 base, leaving 13 bases between them. Per germline, CDR1 MNHNY and CDR2 SVGAGI (reference sequence). The CDR3 contains 15 residues. The DNA for the CDR3 is TGTGCCAGCAGACCTCGCGGAGGGTCCTACAATGAGCAGTTCTTC. This sequence encodes CASRPRGGSYNEQFF.

The chain recombines TRBV5-4 with TRBJ2-2, with no clear D. Germline CDR1 and CDR2: SGHNT and YYREEE (reference sequence). Trimming shortened V by 4 bases and J by 6 bases, and 13 bases separated the two germline ends. The CDR3 extends over 14 amino acids. CDR3 amino acids: CASSASGVSGELFF. CDR3 nucleotides: TGTGCCAGCAGCGCGTCAGGTGTCTCCGGGGAGCTGTTTTTT.

The V gene is TRBV5-1, the J gene TRBJ2-1, with TRBD2 matching 11 bases. Germline assignment: CDR1 SGHRS and CDR2 YFSETQ. After removal of 2 bases from V and 6 bases from J, the junction contained 1 base not matched to a gene. The CDR3 length is 14 residues. The CDR3 spells CASSFSGGVNEQFF. DNA for the CDR3: TGCGCCAGCAGCTTTAGCGGGGGGGTCAATGAGCAGTTCTTC.